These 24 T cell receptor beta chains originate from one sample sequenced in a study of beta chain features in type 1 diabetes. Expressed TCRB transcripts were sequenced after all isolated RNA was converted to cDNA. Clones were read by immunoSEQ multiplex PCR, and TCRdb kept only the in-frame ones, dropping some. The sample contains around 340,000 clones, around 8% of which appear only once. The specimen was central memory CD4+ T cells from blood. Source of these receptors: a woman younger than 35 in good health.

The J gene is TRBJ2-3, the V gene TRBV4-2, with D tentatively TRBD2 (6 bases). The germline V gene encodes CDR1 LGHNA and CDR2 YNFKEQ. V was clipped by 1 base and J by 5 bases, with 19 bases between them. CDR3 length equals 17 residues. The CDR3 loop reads CASSQAHLQGGVDTQYF. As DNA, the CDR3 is TGTGCCAGCAGCCAAGCACACCTCCAGGGAGGCGTAGATACGCAGTATTTT.

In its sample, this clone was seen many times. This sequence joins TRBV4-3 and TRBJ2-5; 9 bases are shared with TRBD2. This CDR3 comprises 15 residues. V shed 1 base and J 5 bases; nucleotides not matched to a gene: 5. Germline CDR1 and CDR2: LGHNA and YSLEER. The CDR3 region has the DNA TGCGCCAGCAGCCAAGCCCGCGGGGGGGTCGAGACCCAGTACTTC. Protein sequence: CASSQARGGVETQYF.

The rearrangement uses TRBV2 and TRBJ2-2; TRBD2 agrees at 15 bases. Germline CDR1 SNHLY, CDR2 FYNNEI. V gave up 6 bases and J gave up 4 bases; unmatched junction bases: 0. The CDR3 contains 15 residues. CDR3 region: CASRGLAGGTGELFF. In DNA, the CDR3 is TGTGCCAGCAGGGGACTAGCGGGAGGCACCGGGGAGCTGTTTTTT.

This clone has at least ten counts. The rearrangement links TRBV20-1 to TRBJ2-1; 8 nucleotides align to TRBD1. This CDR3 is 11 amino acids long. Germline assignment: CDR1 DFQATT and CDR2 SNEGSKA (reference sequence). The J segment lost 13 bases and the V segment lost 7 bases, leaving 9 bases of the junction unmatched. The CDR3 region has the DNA TGCAGTGTAGACCGTGGGACAGGTCAGTTCTTC. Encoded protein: CSVDRGTGQFF.

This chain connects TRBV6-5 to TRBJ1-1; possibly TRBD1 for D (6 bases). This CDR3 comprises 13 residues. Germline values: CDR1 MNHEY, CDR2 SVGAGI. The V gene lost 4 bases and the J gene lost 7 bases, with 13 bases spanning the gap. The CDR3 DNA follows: TGTGCCAGCAGTTTTGGGACACAGGTTGAAGCTTTCTTT. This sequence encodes CASSFGTQVEAFF.

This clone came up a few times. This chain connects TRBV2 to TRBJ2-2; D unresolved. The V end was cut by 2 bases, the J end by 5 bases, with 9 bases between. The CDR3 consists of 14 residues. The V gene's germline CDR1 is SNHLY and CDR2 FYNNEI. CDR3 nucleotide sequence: TGTGCCAGCAGTGAACTCTCACAGACCGGGGAGCTGTTTTTT. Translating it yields CASSELSQTGELFF.

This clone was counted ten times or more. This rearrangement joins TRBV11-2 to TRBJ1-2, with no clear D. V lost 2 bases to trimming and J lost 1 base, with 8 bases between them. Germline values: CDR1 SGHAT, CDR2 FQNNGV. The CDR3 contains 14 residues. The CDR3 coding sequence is TGTGCCAGCAGCTTATTGGATAATAACTATGGCTACACCTTC. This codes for CASSLLDNNYGYTF.

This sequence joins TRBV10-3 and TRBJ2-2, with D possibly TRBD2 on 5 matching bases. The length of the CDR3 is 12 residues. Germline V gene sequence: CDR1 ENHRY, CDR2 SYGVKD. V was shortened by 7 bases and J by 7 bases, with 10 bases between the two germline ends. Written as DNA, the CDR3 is TGTGCCATCACTATGACTAACGGGGAGCTGTTTTTT. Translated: CAITMTNGELFF.

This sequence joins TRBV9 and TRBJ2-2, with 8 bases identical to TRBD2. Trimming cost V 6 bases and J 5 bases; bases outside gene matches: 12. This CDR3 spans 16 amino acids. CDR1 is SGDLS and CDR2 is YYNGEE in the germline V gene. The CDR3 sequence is CASKGREGRGTGELFF. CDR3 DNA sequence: TGTGCCAGCAAAGGTCGGGAGGGCCGGGGAACCGGGGAGCTGTTTTTT.

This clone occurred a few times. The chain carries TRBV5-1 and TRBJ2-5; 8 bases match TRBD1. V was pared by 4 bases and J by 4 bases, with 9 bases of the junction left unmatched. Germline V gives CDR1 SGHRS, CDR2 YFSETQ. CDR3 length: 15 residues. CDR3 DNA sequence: TGCGCCAGCAGCGGAAACACAGGGGGTCGAGAGACCCAGTACTTC. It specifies CASSGNTGGRETQYF.

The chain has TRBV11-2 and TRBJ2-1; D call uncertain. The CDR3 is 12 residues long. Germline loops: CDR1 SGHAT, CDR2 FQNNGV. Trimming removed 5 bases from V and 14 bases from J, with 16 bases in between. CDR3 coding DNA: TGTGCCAGCAGCGTCGAGCGATCGATGAAGTTCTTC. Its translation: CASSVERSMKFF.

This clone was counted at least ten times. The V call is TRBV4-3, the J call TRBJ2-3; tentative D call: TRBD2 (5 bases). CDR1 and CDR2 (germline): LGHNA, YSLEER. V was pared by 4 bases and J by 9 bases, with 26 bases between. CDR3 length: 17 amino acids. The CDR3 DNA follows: TGCGCCAGCAGCCCCGCCGCCGGGCGGGCCTGGGATATAACGCAGTATTTT. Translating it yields CASSPAAGRAWDITQYF.

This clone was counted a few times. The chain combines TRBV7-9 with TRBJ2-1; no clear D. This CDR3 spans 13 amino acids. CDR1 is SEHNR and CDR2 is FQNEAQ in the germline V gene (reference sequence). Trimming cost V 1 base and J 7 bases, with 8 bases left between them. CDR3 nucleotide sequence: TGTGCCAGCAGCTTAGGAAGTAAAAATGAGCAGTTCTTC. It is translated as CASSLGSKNEQFF.

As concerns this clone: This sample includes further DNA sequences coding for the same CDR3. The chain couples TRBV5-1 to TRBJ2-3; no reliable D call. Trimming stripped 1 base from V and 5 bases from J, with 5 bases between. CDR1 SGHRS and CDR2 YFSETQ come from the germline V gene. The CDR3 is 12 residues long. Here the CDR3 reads CASSLSVDTQYF. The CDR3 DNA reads TGCGCCAGCAGCTTGAGTGTAGATACGCAGTATTTT.

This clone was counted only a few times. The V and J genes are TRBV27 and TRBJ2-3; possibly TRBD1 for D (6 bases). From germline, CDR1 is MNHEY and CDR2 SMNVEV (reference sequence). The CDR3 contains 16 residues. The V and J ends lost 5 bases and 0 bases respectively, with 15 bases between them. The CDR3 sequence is CASSGQDRSSTDTQYF. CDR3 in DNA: TGTGCCAGCAGTGGGCAGGACAGATCTAGCACAGATACGCAGTATTTT.

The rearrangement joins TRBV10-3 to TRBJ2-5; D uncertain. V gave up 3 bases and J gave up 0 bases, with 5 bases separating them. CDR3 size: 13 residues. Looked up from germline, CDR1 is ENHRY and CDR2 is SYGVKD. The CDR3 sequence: CAISDTNQETQYF. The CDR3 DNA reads TGTGCCATCAGTGACACCAACCAAGAGACCCAGTACTTC.

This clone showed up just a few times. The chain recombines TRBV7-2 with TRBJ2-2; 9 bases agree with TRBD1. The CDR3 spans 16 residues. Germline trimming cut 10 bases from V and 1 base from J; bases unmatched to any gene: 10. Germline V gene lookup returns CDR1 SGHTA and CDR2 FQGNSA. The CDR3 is CATRPPGQGNTGELFF. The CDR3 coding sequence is TGTGCCACCAGGCCACCGGGACAGGGGAACACCGGGGAGCTGTTTTTT.

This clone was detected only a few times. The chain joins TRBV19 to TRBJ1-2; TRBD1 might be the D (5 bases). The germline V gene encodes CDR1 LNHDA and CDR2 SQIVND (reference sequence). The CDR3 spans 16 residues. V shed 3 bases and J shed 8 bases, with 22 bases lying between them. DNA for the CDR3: TGTGCCAGTAGTATTTCCGGGGACGAGGGACTTCTAGGCTACACCTTC. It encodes CASSISGDEGLLGYTF.

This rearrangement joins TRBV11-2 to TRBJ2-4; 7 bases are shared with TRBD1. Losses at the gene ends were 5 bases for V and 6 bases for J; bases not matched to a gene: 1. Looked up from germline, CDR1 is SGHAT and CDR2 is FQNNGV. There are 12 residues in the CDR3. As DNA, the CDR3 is TGTGCCAGCAGCCGGGACAGAAACATTCAGTACTTC. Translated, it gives CASSRDRNIQYF.

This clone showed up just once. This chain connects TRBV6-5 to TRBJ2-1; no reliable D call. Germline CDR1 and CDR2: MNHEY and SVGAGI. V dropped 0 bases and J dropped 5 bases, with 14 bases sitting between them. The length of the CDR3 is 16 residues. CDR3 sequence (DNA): TGTGCCAGCAGTTACTCCGGAGTCGCCCGGAACAATGAGCAGTTCTTC. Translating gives CASSYSGVARNNEQFF.

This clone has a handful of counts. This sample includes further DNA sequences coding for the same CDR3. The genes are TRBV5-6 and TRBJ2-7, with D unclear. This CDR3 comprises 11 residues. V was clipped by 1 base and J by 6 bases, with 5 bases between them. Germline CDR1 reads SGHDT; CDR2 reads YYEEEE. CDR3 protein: CASSLLSEQYF. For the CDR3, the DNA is TGTGCCAGCAGCTTGTTAAGCGAGCAGTACTTC.

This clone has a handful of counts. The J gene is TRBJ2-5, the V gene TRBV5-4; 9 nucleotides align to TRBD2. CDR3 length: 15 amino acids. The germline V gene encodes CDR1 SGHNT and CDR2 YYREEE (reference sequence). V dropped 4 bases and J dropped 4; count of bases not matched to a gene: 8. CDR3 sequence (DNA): TGTGCCAGCAGCGGATTAGCGGGAGAGAGAGAGACCCAGTACTTC. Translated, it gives CASSGLAGERETQYF.

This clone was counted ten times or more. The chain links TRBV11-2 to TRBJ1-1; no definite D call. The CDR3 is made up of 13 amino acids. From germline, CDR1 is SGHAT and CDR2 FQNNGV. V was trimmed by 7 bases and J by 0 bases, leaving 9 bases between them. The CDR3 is CASNWQMNTEAFF. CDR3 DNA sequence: TGTGCCAGCAATTGGCAAATGAACACTGAAGCTTTCTTT.

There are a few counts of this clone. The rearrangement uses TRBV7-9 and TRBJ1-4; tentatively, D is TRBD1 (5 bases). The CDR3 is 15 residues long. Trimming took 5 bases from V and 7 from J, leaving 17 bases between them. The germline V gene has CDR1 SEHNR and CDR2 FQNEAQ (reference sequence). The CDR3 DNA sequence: TGTGCCAGCAGCCCGCGGGCAGGGAAGGGTGAAAAACTGTTTTTT. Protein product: CASSPRAGKGEKLFF.